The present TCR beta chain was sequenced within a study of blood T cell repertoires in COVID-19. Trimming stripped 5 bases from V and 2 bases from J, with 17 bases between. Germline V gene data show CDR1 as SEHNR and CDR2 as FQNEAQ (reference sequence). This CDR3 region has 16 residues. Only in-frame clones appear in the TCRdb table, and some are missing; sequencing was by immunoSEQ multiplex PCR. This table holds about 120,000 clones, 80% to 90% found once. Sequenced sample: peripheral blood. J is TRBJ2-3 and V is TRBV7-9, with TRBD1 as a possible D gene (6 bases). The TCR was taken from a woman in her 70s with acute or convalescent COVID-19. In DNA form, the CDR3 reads TGTGCCAGCAGCATGTACAGGGAACCCCCCACAGATACGCAGTATTTT. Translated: CASSMYREPPTDTQYF.